This T cell receptor beta chain was profiled in a study of blood T cell repertoires in COVID-19. Study-level information: Acute-phase and convalescent COVID-19 samples originated in the United States, Italy and Spain. The analysed material was cDNA or gDNA that came from T cells, B-cell-depleted T cells, or PBMCs.

Generated by immunoSEQ multiplex PCR, the TCRdb table keeps only in-frame clones and is missing some. Of 360,000 or so clones detected, roughly four fifths appear once; the ten largest clones hold about 4.8%. The CDR3 extends over 14 amino acids. The germline gives CDR1 SNHLY, CDR2 FYNNEI. Trimming pared 0 bases from V and 4 bases from J, leaving 9 bases between. The sequence was collected from a woman aged 50 to 65 who had recovered from COVID-19. The sample consisted of PBMCs or T cells enriched from blood (not recorded which). The chain employs TRBV2 and TRBJ2-5; tentatively, D is TRBD1 (5 bases). This CDR3 reads CASSEAKRGETQYF. Written as DNA, the CDR3 is TGTGCCAGCAGTGAAGCAAAAAGGGGAGAGACCCAGTACTTC.